These 30 T cell receptor beta chains share one sample of origin, sequenced in a study of blood T cells in healthy people across ages. Alongside a J-beta primer mix, a sample-barcoded 5' primer served in a second PCR lasting about 7 to 12 cycles. TCRdb analysed the 5' RACE reads with MiXCR anew, one entry per CDR3 protein. The sample holds around 1.7 million distinct CDR3 sequences, approximately 28% seen once. Sequenced material: blood. The receptors derive from a woman in her twenties or thirties in good health.

This clonotype occurred many times. The chain uses TRBV27 and TRBJ2-5; 9 bases map to TRBD1. Germline V gives CDR1 MNHEY, CDR2 SMNVEV (reference sequence). The CDR3 sequence is 13 residues long. The V and J ends lost 4 bases and 11 bases, in that order; junction bases with no gene match: 8. CDR3 protein: CASSSKQGAKQYF. The DNA for the CDR3 is TGTGCCAGCAGTTCGAAACAGGGGGCAAAGCAGTACTTC.

This clonotype was picked up many times. The chain combines TRBV20-1 with TRBJ2-7, with 7 bases aligning to TRBD1. The CDR3 contains 16 residues. Germline V CDR1 and CDR2: DFQATT, SNEGSKA (reference sequence). The V gene end was trimmed by 3 bases and the J gene end by 0 bases; junction bases not matched to a gene: 11. CDR3 sequence: CSARGATGAYSYEQYF. For the CDR3, the DNA is TGCAGTGCTAGGGGAGCCACAGGGGCCTACTCCTACGAGCAGTACTTC.

Note on this clonotype: The junction differs from germline at one of its ends, possibly a read error. V is TRBV7-9 and J is TRBJ2-1; either TRBD1 or TRBD2 may supply D (5 bases each). Germline loops: CDR1 SEHNR, CDR2 FQNEAQ (reference sequence). The CDR3 spans 12 residues. For the CDR3, the DNA is TGCGCCAGCAGCCAAGAACTGGGACGCAAGTTCTTC. It encodes CASSQELGRKFF.

This clonotype was picked up many times. The chain joins TRBV7-2 to TRBJ2-1; a possible D gene is TRBD2 (5 bases). This CDR3 is built from 12 residues. The V and J ends lost 4 bases and 9 bases respectively, with 10 bases between them. Germline V CDR1 and CDR2: SGHTA, FQGNSA. For the CDR3, the DNA is TGTGCCAGCAGCTCCTCACTAGTTGAGCAGTTCTTC. Translated: CASSSSLVEQFF.

Comment on this clonotype: A read error may produce the germline difference seen at one junction end. This rearrangement joins TRBV20-1 to TRBJ1-3; no clear D gene. The CDR3 has 14 residues. Germline-derived CDR1 and CDR2 are DFQATT and SNEGSKA (reference sequence). This CDR3 reads CNARDQAVGPTIYF. The DNA of the CDR3 is TGCAATGCTAGAGATCAGGCGGTCGGGCCAACCATATATTTT.

The genes are TRBV12-5 and TRBJ2-2; 9 bases line up with TRBD2. V was pared by 3 bases and J by 4 bases, with 6 bases of the junction left unmatched. CDR1 and CDR2 from the germline V gene are LGHNT and FRNRAP. CDR3 length equals 16 residues. Written as DNA, the CDR3 is TGTGCTAGTGGTTTCCCGGGACTAGCAGGCACCGGGGAGCTGTTTTTT. This sequence encodes CASGFPGLAGTGELFF.

Concerning this clonotype itself: One end of the junction varies from germline; a read error may be responsible. CDR3 amino acids: CVSSFNHRVQETRYF. In nucleotides, the CDR3 is TGTGTCAGCAGCTTTAATCACCGCGTTCAAGAGACCCGGTACTTC. The chain has TRBV11-2 and TRBJ2-5, with D uncertain. The CDR3 contains 15 residues. In germline, CDR1 is SGHAT, CDR2 FQNNGV.

The sample holds a few counts of this clonotype. This chain connects TRBV4-1 to TRBJ2-5; TRBD2 matches at 8 bases. J lost 1 base, V lost 1 base, and 11 bases had no gene match. Per germline, CDR1 MGHRA and CDR2 YSYEKL. This CDR3 contains 18 residues. CDR3 protein: CASSQAASGRRIQETQYF. CDR3 nucleotide sequence: TGCGCCAGCAGCCAAGCGGCTAGCGGGCGACGTATCCAAGAGACCCAGTACTTC.

This clonotype was picked up many times. The chain joins TRBV7-9 to TRBJ2-5; a possible D gene is TRBD2 (5 bases). The CDR3 consists of 15 residues. The germline V and J ends were trimmed by 2 bases and 0 bases, with 10 bases remaining between them. Germline CDR1 reads SEHNR; CDR2 reads FQNEAQ (reference sequence). In nucleotides, the CDR3 is TGTGCCAGCAGCTTACTAGCTATCTACCAAGAGACCCAGTACTTC. Translation: CASSLLAIYQETQYF.

This sequence joins TRBV6-1 and TRBJ2-5; maybe TRBD2 (6 bases). This CDR3 spans 14 amino acids. V dropped 7 bases and J dropped 5 bases, with 17 bases sitting between them. Germline lookup yields CDR1 MNHNS and CDR2 SASEGT. CDR3 protein: CASMGGGGWETQYF. For the CDR3, the DNA is TGTGCCAGCATGGGGGGTGGGGGGTGGGAGACCCAGTACTTC.

This clonotype was detected ten times or more. The rearrangement joins TRBV29-1 to TRBJ2-7; 9 bases are a match to TRBD1. V lost 7 bases to trimming and J lost 6 bases; unmatched junction nucleotides: 7. Germline V CDR1 and CDR2: SQVTM, ANQGSEA. The CDR3 contains 12 residues. CDR3: CSGGTGQGEQYF. The CDR3 DNA reads TGCAGCGGAGGGACAGGGCAGGGCGAGCAGTACTTC.

The genes are TRBV10-1 and TRBJ1-4, with D hard to call. The CDR3 extends over 13 amino acids. The V and J ends lost 10 bases and 4 bases respectively, with 13 bases between them. Germline V gene lookup returns CDR1 WNHNN and CDR2 SYGVQD (reference sequence). The CDR3 DNA is TGCGCCACCGCCGAGAGGCTTAATGAAAAACTGTTTTTT. Translating gives CATAERLNEKLFF.

This clonotype was counted a few times. The chain couples TRBV3-1 to TRBJ2-3; weak D call: TRBD2 (7 bases). The CDR3 is 15 amino acids. V lost 3 bases, J lost 0 bases, and 10 bases lay in between. CDR1 is LGHDT, CDR2 YNNKEL, per germline (reference sequence). CDR3 amino acids: CASSQAGASTDTQYF. The DNA for the CDR3 is TGTGCCAGCAGCCAGGCGGGGGCTAGCACAGATACGCAGTATTTT.

This clonotype has more than one count but fewer than ten. The junction does not match germline at one end; this may be a read error. The V call is TRBV10-1, the J call TRBJ2-3; D may correspond to TRBD1 or TRBD2 (5 bases each). This CDR3 is 14 amino acids long. Germline V lookup: CDR1 WNHNN, CDR2 SYGVQD (reference sequence). CDR3 residues: CAGSEGLRGDTQYF. The CDR3, as DNA: TGCGCCGGCAGTGAGGGCCTGAGGGGAGATACGCAGTATTTT.

On this clonotype itself: With a much larger clone just one base away, this may be a read error. This sequence joins TRBV29-1 and TRBJ2-7; D possibly corresponds to TRBD1 (6 bases). Germline assignment: CDR1 SQVTM and CDR2 ANQGSEA. The CDR3 extends over 13 amino acids. In DNA form, the CDR3 reads TGCAGCGTGAGTTGGGACATATCCTACAAGCAGTACTTC. This encodes CSVSWDISYKQYF.

The chain couples TRBV7-9 to TRBJ1-3; maybe TRBD1 (5 bases). This CDR3 is 13 amino acids long. Germline V lookup: CDR1 SEHNR, CDR2 FQNEAQ (reference sequence). Trimming pared 8 bases from V and 3 bases from J, leaving 11 bases between. The DNA of the CDR3 is TGTGCCAGCGTCCAGGGACTTGGAAACACCATATATTTT. It is translated as CASVQGLGNTIYF.

This clonotype appeared many times. The V call is TRBV4-1, the J call TRBJ2-1; TRBD2 might be the D (6 bases). The CDR3 runs to 16 residues. V was shortened by 3 bases and J by 3 bases, with 15 bases between the two germline ends. Per germline, CDR1 MGHRA and CDR2 YSYEKL. The CDR3 protein is CASSQVRLEGYNEQFF. DNA for the CDR3: TGCGCCAGCAGCCAGGTTAGACTAGAGGGCTACAATGAGCAGTTCTTC.

V is TRBV4-3 and J is TRBJ1-1; D unclear. CDR3 length: 16 residues. CDR1 and CDR2 (germline): LGHNA, YSLEER. V shed 0 bases and J shed 0 bases, with 11 bases lying between them. The CDR3 DNA is TGCGCCAGCAGCCAAGATAGGGCGGGAGTGAACACTGAAGCTTTCTTT. Its translation: CASSQDRAGVNTEAFF.

This clonotype occurred many times. V usage is TRBV4-1 and J usage is TRBJ2-7, with 7 bases identical to TRBD2. Germline lookup yields CDR1 MGHRA and CDR2 YSYEKL. This CDR3 is 15 amino acids long. V gave up 1 base and J gave up 7 bases; unmatched junction bases: 10. The CDR3 here is CASSQGLALQGEQYF. In DNA form, the CDR3 reads TGCGCCAGCAGCCAAGGACTAGCTCTACAAGGGGAGCAGTACTTC.

The sample holds many counts of this clonotype. The chain uses TRBV3-1 and TRBJ2-3; no clear D. The CDR3 consists of 14 residues. Germline-derived CDR1 and CDR2 are LGHDT and YNNKEL (reference sequence). Trimming stripped 3 bases from V and 2 bases from J, with 9 bases between. DNA of the CDR3: TGTGCCAGCAGCCAGCGGTCCTCCACAGATACGCAGTATTTT. Its translation: CASSQRSSTDTQYF.

This clonotype was counted a single time. This could be a read error, since a much larger clone is one nucleotide away. This chain joins TRBV29-1 and TRBJ2-7, with D possibly being TRBD2 (6 bases). Germline CDR1 SQVTM, CDR2 ANQGSEA. The CDR3 has 12 amino acids. The CDR3 protein is CSVAGLSYEQDF. Written as DNA, the CDR3 is TGCAGCGTTGCGGGACTTTCCTACGAGCAGGACTTC.

This clonotype was counted between two and nine times. This sequence joins TRBV14 and TRBJ2-5, with TRBD2 as a possible D gene (5 bases). CDR1 is SGHDN and CDR2 is FVKESK in the germline V gene. V dropped 2 bases and J dropped 11 bases, with 18 bases sitting between them. The CDR3 runs 14 residues. The CDR3 spells CASSQKGGVLRQYF. The CDR3 DNA is TGTGCCAGCAGCCAAAAAGGAGGTGTACTGAGGCAGTACTTC.

This clonotype was picked up a small number of times. The chain uses TRBV4-3 and TRBJ1-6, with a weak D call TRBD1 (5 bases). Germline V CDR1 and CDR2: LGHNA, YSLEER. V was cut by 1 base and J by 6 bases, with 10 bases left in between. The CDR3 is made up of 15 amino acids. Here the CDR3 DNA reads TGCGCCAGCAGCCAAGTAGACAGATCTAATTCACCCCTCCACTTT. Translation gives CASSQVDRSNSPLHF.

Remarks on this clonotype: A much larger clone lies a single base off, so this may be a read error. The chain combines TRBV15 with TRBJ2-1, with 7 bases aligning to TRBD1. The CDR3 contains 15 residues. The germline CDR1 and CDR2 sequences are LNHNV and YYDKDF (reference sequence). The chain's CDR3 is CATGWRNRGNNEQVF. CDR3 DNA sequence: TGTGCCACCGGTTGGCGGAACAGGGGAAACAATGAGCAGGTCTTC.

This clonotype was recorded a few times. This chain connects TRBV24-1 to TRBJ1-2, with no clear D. In germline, CDR1 is KGHDR, CDR2 SFDVKD. V lost 4 bases and J lost 2, with 10 bases in between. The CDR3 extends over 14 amino acids. The CDR3 coding sequence is TGTGCCACCAGTGAACCACAGCGAAACTATGGCTACACCTTC. Protein: CATSEPQRNYGYTF.

The chain combines TRBV30 with TRBJ1-6; 8 bases agree with TRBD1. V was clipped by 3 bases and J by 7 bases; unmatched bases: 14. The CDR3 is made up of 17 amino acids. Germline V gives CDR1 GTSNPN, CDR2 SVGIG (reference sequence). The CDR3 protein is CAWSHGQGSVENSPLHF. The CDR3, as DNA: TGTGCCTGGAGCCACGGACAGGGAAGCGTCGAAAATTCACCCCTCCACTTT.

The chain couples TRBV29-1 to TRBJ1-1, with D unclear. The CDR3 consists of 13 residues. Trimming stripped 6 bases from V and 5 bases from J, with 16 bases between. In germline, CDR1 is SQVTM, CDR2 ANQGSEA. The CDR3 loop reads CSVDDRGGTEAFF. The CDR3 DNA follows: TGCAGCGTAGACGACCGGGGTGGGACTGAAGCTTTCTTT.

The chain uses TRBV28 and TRBJ2-1, with D unresolved. V lost 7 bases, J lost 4 bases, and 20 bases lay in between. The germline gives CDR1 MDHEN, CDR2 SYDVKM. This CDR3 contains 16 residues. CDR3 sequence: CASTSFWTQEYNEQFF. CDR3 coding DNA: TGTGCCAGCACCTCTTTTTGGACCCAGGAGTACAATGAGCAGTTCTTC.

There are a few counts of this clonotype. V usage is TRBV6-5 and J usage is TRBJ1-2, with D perhaps TRBD1 (5 bases). Trimming took off 6 bases at V and 4 bases at J, with 15 bases between the two ends. Germline CDR1 reads MNHEY; CDR2 reads SVGAGI. This CDR3 spans 14 amino acids. Here the CDR3 DNA reads TGTGCCAGCAGCCCCATAGGGGCCGGCTATGGCTACACCTTC. It codes for CASSPIGAGYGYTF.

A word on this clonotype: This may be a read error, as it is one base from a much larger clone. The chain carries TRBV7-8 and TRBJ2-7; 9 bases line up with TRBD2. The CDR3 sequence is 15 residues long. In germline, CDR1 is SGHVS, CDR2 FQNEAQ. CDR3 loop: CASSSLAGLSYKQYF. CDR3 nucleotide sequence: TGTGCCAGCAGCTCCCTAGCGGGACTCTCCTACAAGCAGTACTTC.